The 8 T cell receptor beta chains below come from one sample, sequenced in a study of T cells in women clearing cervical HPV infection. Sequencing used immunoSEQ multiplex PCR; TCRdb keeps in-frame clones, though not all of them. This table lists some 50,000 clones. The sequencing input was blood buffy coat. These receptors were taken from a woman aged 18 to 75 with a cervical HPV16 infection that either progressed to CIN3+ or cleared (not recorded which).

With regard to this clone: The read terminates 3 residues ahead of where the CDR3 ends, so the germline J gene completes it. The chain employs TRBV2 and TRBJ2-3; 14 bases align to TRBD2. The CDR3 is made up of 16 amino acids. Germline V lookup: CDR1 SNHLY, CDR2 FYNNEI. The J segment lost 6 bases and the V segment lost 4 bases, leaving 6 bases of the junction unmatched. The CDR3 DNA, read in part, is TGTGCCAGCAGTGGCCAGGGACTAGCGGGGGCGGATACG. Protein sequence: CASSGQGLAGADT. The entire CDR3 sequence reads CASSGQGLAGADTQYF.

Worth noting for this clone: The sequenced fragment ends 3 residues before the CDR3 boundary, so the rest is inferred from the germline J gene. The chain combines TRBV5-1 with TRBJ2-7, with 7 bases fitting TRBD1. The CDR3 runs 13 residues. Germline-derived CDR1 and CDR2 are SGHRS and YFSETQ. V lost 4 bases to trimming and J lost 2 bases; unmatched junction nucleotides: 3. The CDR3 bases that were read are TGCGCCAGCAGCACGGGACAGCCCTACGAG. It is translated as CASSTGQPYE. In full, the CDR3 reads CASSTGQPYEQYF.

With respect to this clone: The read falls 3 residues short of the CDR3 end, and the missing part is taken from the germline J gene. The V call is TRBV2, the J call TRBJ2-3, with D unclear. Per germline, CDR1 SNHLY and CDR2 FYNNEI. The CDR3 covers 14 residues. The sequenced CDR3 bases are TGTGCCAGCAGTGAAGCGCTTAGTTCCGAATCG. This gives the protein CASSEALSSES. From start to end, the CDR3 is CASSEALSSESQYF. Full variable domain (outside the CDR3, taken from reference TRBV2 and TRBJ2-3): EPEVTQTPSHQVTQMGQEVILRCVPISNHLYFYWYRQILGQKVEFLVSFYNNEISEKSEIFDDQFSVERPDGSNFTLKIRSTKLEDSAMYFCASSEALSSESQYFGPGTRLTVL.

CDR3 DNA (partial): TGTGCCACCAGCAGGGGTGTCGGACAGGGAGATCAGCCC. This gives the protein CATSRGVGQGDQP. In full, the CDR3 reads CATSRGVGQGDQPQHF. This rearrangement joins TRBV15 to TRBJ1-5; 8 bases agree with TRBD1. The CDR3 is cut off 3 residues early in the read; its end comes from the germline J gene. V gave up 3 bases and J gave up 5 bases; unmatched junction bases: 9. CDR1 and CDR2 from the germline V gene are LNHNV and YYDKDF (reference sequence). The CDR3 is 16 residues long.

CDR3 sequence reads: CSVGPPGQLNTIYF. Partial CDR3 DNA: TGCAGCGTTGGGCCCCCGGGACAGCTAAACACC. The V call is TRBV29-1, the J call TRBJ1-3; 7 bases match TRBD1. The CDR3 end lies 3 residues beyond the end of the read and is filled in from the germline J gene. Losses at the gene ends were 4 bases for V and 6 bases for J; bases not matched to a gene: 9. Looked up from germline, CDR1 is SQVTM and CDR2 is ANQGSEA. The CDR3 extends over 14 amino acids.

To note about this clone: With the read ending 3 residues before the CDR3 end, the germline J gene is used to fill in that end. The genes are TRBV6-2 or TRBV6-3 and TRBJ2-3; TRBD1 matches 9 bases. The CDR3 is 15 residues long. Germline-derived CDR1 and CDR2 are MNHEY and SVGEGT. The covered CDR3 bases are TGTGCCAGCAGGAGACAGGGGGGCTACCAAGAGACG. Residues: CASRRQGGYQET. Given in full, the CDR3 is CASRRQGGYQETQYF.

Turning to this clone: The read ends 3 residues before the CDR3 terminus; that terminus is restored from the germline J gene. The rearrangement links TRBV19 to TRBJ2-1; D perhaps matches TRBD1 (7 bases). Germline assignment: CDR1 LNHDA and CDR2 SQIVND (reference sequence). With 8 bases removed from V and 4 bases from J, the gap between germline ends came to 12 bases. The CDR3 spans 13 residues. The covered CDR3 bases are TGTGCCAGTGGGGCAGGGGGGTACAATGAG. As protein: CASGAGGYNE. The full CDR3 protein is CASGAGGYNEQFF.

Of note for this clone: The DNA ends 3 residues before the CDR3 does, and the rest of the CDR3 is filled in from the germline J gene. J is TRBJ1-2 and V is TRBV4-1; D not certain. CDR3 size: 12 residues. Germline V gene data show CDR1 as MGHRA and CDR2 as YSYEKL. This CDR3 is CASSPPSGGYTF. CDR3 DNA (partial): TGCGCCAGCAGCCCGCCGTCGGGGGGC.